This T cell receptor (beta chain) was recorded in a study of blood T cell repertoires in COVID-19. Overall study: Collection of acute and convalescent COVID-19 samples took place in the United States, Italy and Spain. PBMCs, B-cell-depleted T cells, or T cells were the source of the cDNA or gDNA that made up the material.

While infection was still active, Seattle patients were enrolled and then followed longitudinally. How the authors handled the data: Estimation of nucleated cell counts was performed using reference gene primer amplification. Measured with immunoSEQ multiplex PCR; TCRdb has only the in-frame clones, and not every one. That table furnishes V, J and clone size, whereas the DNA furnished D and trimming. The data show 190,000 or so clones, less than 95% seen once. This receptor was taken from a man younger than 40 with COVID-19, enrolled during active disease. Sequenced input: peripheral blood.

The CDR3 coding sequence is TGTGCCAGCAGCCAACGTAAAAACTATGGCTACACCTTC. Translating it yields CASSQRKNYGYTF. The chain links TRBV3-1 (or the pseudogene TRBV3-2) to TRBJ1-2; D unresolved. With 2 bases removed from V and 2 bases from J, the gap between germline ends came to 6 bases. The germline gives CDR1 LGHDT, CDR2 YNNKEL (reference sequence). This CDR3 spans 13 amino acids.